This TCR beta chain was recorded in a study of T cell responses to AZD1222 COVID-19 vaccine. The sample holds one count of this clone. Its target is unknown. TCRdb's copy holds only in-frame clones and misses some; the assay was immunoSEQ multiplex PCR. The sample lists roughly 80,000 clones, about nine tenths occurring once. Some second doses came at about 4 weeks and others at about 12 weeks; these were pooled. Findings of the study overall: Of the AZD1222 recipients, only five to seven were seropositive at baseline. Along spike, vaccine-associated CD4 TCRs were found throughout, with dominance at 160-218 and 743-854.

The CDR3 loop spans 15 amino acids. Trimming removed 6 bases from V and 1 base from J; junction bases left unmatched: 6. The germline V gene has CDR1 MNHEY and CDR2 SVGAGI. The chain is built from TRBV6-5 and TRBJ2-3; 8 positions agree with TRBD2. The sequence derives from an adult who received the AZD1222 COVID-19 vaccine. Sequenced material: peripheral blood, taken 28 days after the second AZD1222 dose. The CDR3 spells CASRRFSGGTDTQYF. CDR3 nucleotides: TGTGCCAGCAGACGATTTAGCGGGGGCACAGATACGCAGTATTTT.